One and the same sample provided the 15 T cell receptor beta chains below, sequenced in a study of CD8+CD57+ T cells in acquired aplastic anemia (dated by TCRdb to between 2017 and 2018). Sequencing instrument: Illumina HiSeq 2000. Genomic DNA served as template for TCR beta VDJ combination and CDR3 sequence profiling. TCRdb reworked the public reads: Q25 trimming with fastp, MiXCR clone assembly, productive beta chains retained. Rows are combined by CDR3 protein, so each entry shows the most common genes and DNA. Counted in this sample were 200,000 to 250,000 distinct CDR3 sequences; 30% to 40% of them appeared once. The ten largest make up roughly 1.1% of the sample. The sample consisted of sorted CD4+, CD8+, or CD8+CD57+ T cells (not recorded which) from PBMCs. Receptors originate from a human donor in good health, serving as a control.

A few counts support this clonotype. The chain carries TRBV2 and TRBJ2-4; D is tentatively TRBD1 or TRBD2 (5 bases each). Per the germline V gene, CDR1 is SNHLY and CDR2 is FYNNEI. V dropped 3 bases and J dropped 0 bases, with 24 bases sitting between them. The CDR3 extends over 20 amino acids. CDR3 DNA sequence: TGTGCCAGCAGTGACCTTAGAATCCTCAAAGGGACGCCAGCCAAAAACATTCAGTACTTC. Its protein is CASSDLRILKGTPAKNIQYF.

This chain's CDR3 is CDHTTGAGNSPLHF. CDR3 sequence (DNA): TGTGACCACACCACGGGGGCCGGCAATTCACCCCTCCACTTT. The V and J genes are TRBV25-1 and TRBJ1-6, with a possible D match to TRBD1 (6 bases). Germline CDR1 and CDR2: MGHDK and SYGVNS. The CDR3 extends over 14 amino acids.

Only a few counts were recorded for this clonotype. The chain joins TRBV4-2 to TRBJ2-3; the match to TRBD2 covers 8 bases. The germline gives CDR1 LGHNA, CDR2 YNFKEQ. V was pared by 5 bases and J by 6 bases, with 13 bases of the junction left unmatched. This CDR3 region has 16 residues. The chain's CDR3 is CASSIPGLGEGDTQYF. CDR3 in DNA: TGTGCCAGCAGCATTCCGGGACTAGGAGAAGGGGATACGCAGTATTTT.

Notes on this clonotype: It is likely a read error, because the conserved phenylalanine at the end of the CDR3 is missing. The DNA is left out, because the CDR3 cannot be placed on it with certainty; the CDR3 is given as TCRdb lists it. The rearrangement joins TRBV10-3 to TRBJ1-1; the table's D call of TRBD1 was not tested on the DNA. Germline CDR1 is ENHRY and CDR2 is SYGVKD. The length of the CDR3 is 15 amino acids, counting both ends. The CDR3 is CAISERSAGNTEALL.

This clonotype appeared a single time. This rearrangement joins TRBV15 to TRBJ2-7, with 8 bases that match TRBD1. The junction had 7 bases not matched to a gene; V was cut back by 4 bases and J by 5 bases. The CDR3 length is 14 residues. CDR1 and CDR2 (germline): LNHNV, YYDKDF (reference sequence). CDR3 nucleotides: TGTGCCACCAGCAAGGACAGGGTTTTCGACGAGCAGTACTTC. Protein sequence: CATSKDRVFDEQYF.

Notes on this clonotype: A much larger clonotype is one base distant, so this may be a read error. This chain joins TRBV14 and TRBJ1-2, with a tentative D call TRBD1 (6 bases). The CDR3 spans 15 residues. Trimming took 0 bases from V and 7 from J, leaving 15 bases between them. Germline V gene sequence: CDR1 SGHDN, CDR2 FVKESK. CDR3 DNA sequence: TGTGCCAGCAGCCAAGACCAGGGGATCGGCTGTGGCTACACCTTC. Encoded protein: CASSQDQGIGCGYTF.

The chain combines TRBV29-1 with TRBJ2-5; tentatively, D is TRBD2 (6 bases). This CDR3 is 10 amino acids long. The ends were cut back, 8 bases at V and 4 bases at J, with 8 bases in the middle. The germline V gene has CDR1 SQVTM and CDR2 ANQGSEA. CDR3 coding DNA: TGCAGCTTGGGGGGAGAGACCCAGTACTTC. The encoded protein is CSLGGETQYF.

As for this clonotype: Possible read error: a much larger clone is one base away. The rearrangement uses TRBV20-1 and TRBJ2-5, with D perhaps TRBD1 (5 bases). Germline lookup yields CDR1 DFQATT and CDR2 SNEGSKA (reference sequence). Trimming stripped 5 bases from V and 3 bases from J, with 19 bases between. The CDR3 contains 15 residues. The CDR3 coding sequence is TGCAGTGCTGGAGTCGTCCAGGGCCGTAAAGAGACCCAGTACTTC. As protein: CSAGVVQGRKETQYF.

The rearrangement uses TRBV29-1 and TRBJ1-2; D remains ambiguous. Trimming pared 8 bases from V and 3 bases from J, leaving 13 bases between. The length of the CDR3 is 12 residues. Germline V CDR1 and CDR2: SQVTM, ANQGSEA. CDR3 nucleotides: TGCAGCCAAGCTGATAGAGACTATGGCTACACCTTC. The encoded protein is CSQADRDYGYTF.

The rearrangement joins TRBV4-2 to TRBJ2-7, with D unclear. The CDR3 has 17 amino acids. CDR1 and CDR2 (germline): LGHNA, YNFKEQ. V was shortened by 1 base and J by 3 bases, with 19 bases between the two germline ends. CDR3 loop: CASSQVSVWGTFYEQYF. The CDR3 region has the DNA TGTGCCAGCAGCCAAGTGTCAGTTTGGGGAACCTTCTACGAGCAGTACTTC.

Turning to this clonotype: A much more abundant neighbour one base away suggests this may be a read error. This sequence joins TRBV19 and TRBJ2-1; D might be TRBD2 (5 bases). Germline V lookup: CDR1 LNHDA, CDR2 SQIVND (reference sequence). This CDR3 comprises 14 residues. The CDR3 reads CASSIDLTPGSVLF. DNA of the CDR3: TGTGCCAGTAGTATAGATCTTACGCCGGGGAGCGTGCTCTTC. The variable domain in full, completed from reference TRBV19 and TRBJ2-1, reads DGGITQSPKYLFRKEGQNVTLSCEQNLNHDAMYWYRQDPGQGLRLIYYSQIVNDFQKGDIAEGYSVSREKKESFPLTVTSAQKNPTAFYLCASSIDLTPGSVLFGPGTRLTVL.

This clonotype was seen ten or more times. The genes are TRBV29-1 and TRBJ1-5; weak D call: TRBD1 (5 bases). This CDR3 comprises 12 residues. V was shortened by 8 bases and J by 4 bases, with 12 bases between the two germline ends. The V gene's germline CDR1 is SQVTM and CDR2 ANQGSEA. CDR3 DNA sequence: TGCAGCATTCGACAGCCTAATCAGCCCCAGCATTTT. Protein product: CSIRQPNQPQHF.

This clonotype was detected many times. This chain's CDR3 is CSARDQRGSETQYF. For the CDR3, the DNA is TGCAGTGCTAGAGATCAGAGAGGTTCAGAGACCCAGTACTTC. The rearrangement uses TRBV20-1 and TRBJ2-5; D gene unclear. Trimming left V 0 bases short and J 4 bases short, with 12 bases between. Germline V gene lookup returns CDR1 DFQATT and CDR2 SNEGSKA (reference sequence). This CDR3 has 14 residues.

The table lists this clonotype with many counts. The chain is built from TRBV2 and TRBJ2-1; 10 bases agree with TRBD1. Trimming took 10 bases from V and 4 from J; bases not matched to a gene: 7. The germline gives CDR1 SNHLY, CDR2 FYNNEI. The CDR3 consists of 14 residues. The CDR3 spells CATRRDRGYNEQFF. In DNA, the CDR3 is TGTGCCACCCGCCGGGACAGGGGTTACAATGAGCAGTTCTTC. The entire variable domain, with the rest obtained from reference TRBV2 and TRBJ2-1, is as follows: EPEVTQTPSHQVTQMGQEVILRCVPISNHLYFYWYRQILGQKVEFLVSFYNNEISEKSEIFDDQFSVERPDGSNFTLKIRSTKLEDSAMYFCATRRDRGYNEQFFGPGTRLTVL.

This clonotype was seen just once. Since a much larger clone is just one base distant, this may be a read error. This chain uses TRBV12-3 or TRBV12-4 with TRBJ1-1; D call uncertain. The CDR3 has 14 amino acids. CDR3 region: CVSSSGPVNTEAFF. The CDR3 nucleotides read TGTGTCAGCAGTTCCGGGCCGGTGAACACTGAAGCTTTCTTT.